These 5 T cell receptor beta chains share one sample of origin, sequenced in a study of blood T cell repertoires in COVID-19. TCRdb's copy holds only in-frame clones and misses some; the assay was immunoSEQ multiplex PCR. The profile shows about 300,000 clones, more than 80% of them singletons. The sequenced sample was peripheral blood. The receptors were gathered from a man aged 18 to 29 who had recovered from COVID-19.

The rearrangement links TRBV5-1 to TRBJ2-3; TRBD2 matches at 7 bases. After removal of 4 bases from V and 5 bases from J, the junction contained 10 bases not matched to a gene. The length of the CDR3 is 15 residues. Germline CDR1 reads SGHRS; CDR2 reads YFSETQ. The CDR3 loop is CASSTGGVTRDTQYF. DNA for the CDR3: TGCGCCAGCAGCACGGGGGGAGTTACGAGAGATACGCAGTATTTT.

The V gene is TRBV18, the J gene TRBJ1-6; 7 bases line up with TRBD1. The junction had 11 bases not matched to a gene; V was cut back by 3 bases and J by 6 bases. Germline-derived CDR1 and CDR2 are KGHSH and LQKENI. The CDR3 is 17 amino acids. The CDR3 here is CASSPFTGASGNSPLHF. CDR3 nucleotide sequence: TGTGCCAGCTCACCCTTTACAGGGGCCTCCGGTAATTCACCCCTCCACTTT.

V and J are TRBV5-1 and TRBJ2-3, with TRBD1 as a possible D gene (5 bases). The CDR3 contains 16 residues. Trimming removed 4 bases at V and 0 bases at J, with 15 bases between. Germline CDR1 SGHRS, CDR2 YFSETQ. Here the CDR3 reads CASSPRDTRSTDTQYF. In DNA form, the CDR3 reads TGCGCCAGCAGCCCCAGGGATACGCGTAGCACAGATACGCAGTATTTT.

This chain connects TRBV7-9 to TRBJ2-3; no clear D gene. V lost 2 bases and J lost 4, with 7 bases in between. Germline CDR1 and CDR2: SEHNR and FQNEAQ (reference sequence). The CDR3 has 13 amino acids. CDR3 sequence reads: CASSLQIPDTQYF. The CDR3 DNA reads TGTGCCAGCAGCTTACAAATCCCAGATACGCAGTATTTT.

The chain combines TRBV12-3 or TRBV12-4 with TRBJ1-1; D unresolved. This CDR3 is 13 amino acids long. V lost 10 bases to trimming and J lost 4 bases, with 16 bases between them. The CDR3: CATSGGGITEAFF. CDR3 DNA sequence: TGTGCCACCTCGGGTGGAGGGATCACTGAAGCTTTCTTT.